The TCR beta chain described here comes from a study of OX40 agonist ivuxolimab in advanced cancers. Study-wide context: In three patients, partial responses were observed, one with hepatocellular carcinoma and two with cutaneous melanoma.

This table comes from immunoSEQ multiplex PCR, and its TCRdb copy is limited to in-frame clones, with some not included. This sample has nearly 50,000 clones, with around nine tenths found just once. The CDR3 has 16 residues. V was clipped by 0 bases and J by 0 bases, with 12 bases between them. Germline V gives CDR1 MGHRA, CDR2 YSYEKL. The sequences come from CD4+ or CD8+ T cells sorted from blood, collected in a trial of the OX40 agonist ivuxolimab. The genes are TRBV4-1 and TRBJ2-7; perhaps TRBD2 as D (5 bases). The source of this sequence is an adult with an advanced solid tumor such as melanoma, head and neck, liver or kidney cancer. CDR3 in amino acids: CASSQDLQLDSYEQYF. CDR3 bases: TGCGCCAGCAGCCAAGATTTGCAACTAGACTCCTACGAGCAGTACTTC.